The 5 T cell receptor beta chains below come from one sample, sequenced in a study of blood T cells in healthy people across ages. A second roughly 6 to 12 cycle PCR used barcoded and J-beta primers. TCRdb re-analysed the 5' RACE reads in MiXCR, keeping a single row per CDR3 protein. The repertoire holds under 1,000,000 distinct CDR3 sequences, with around 36% as singletons. The sample comprised blood. The receptors were gathered from a man aged 18 to 35 in good health.

In its sample, this clonotype was seen many times. This chain joins TRBV4-1 and TRBJ1-1, with 7 bases lining up with TRBD1. Germline lookup yields CDR1 MGHRA and CDR2 YSYEKL. V trimming: 3 bases; J trimming: 7 bases; junction bases outside the gene matches: 8. This CDR3 is built from 14 residues. The CDR3 loop is CASSHPTGTGEAFF. CDR3 DNA: TGCGCCAGCAGCCACCCGACAGGGACTGGTGAAGCTTTCTTT.

The chain combines TRBV7-2 with TRBJ1-2; D uncertain. This CDR3 is built from 15 residues. Germline V CDR1 and CDR2: SGHTA, FQGNSA. V gave up 2 bases and J gave up 7 bases, with 17 bases separating them. CDR3: CASSLPGRGSGGYTF. The CDR3 DNA sequence: TGTGCCAGCAGCTTACCCGGCCGGGGTAGCGGTGGCTACACCTTC. The variable domain in full, with the rest retrieved from reference TRBV7-2 and TRBJ1-2, is GAGVSQSPSNKVTEKGKDVELRCDPISGHTALYWYRQSLGQGLEFLIYFQGNSAPDKSGLPSDRFSAERTGGSVSTLTIQRTQQEDSAVYLCASSLPGRGSGGYTFGSGTRLTVV.

At least ten counts were recorded for this clonotype. The rearrangement links TRBV4-3 to TRBJ1-2; D remains unclear. V lost 1 base and J lost 2, with 11 bases in between. The germline V gene has CDR1 LGHNA and CDR2 YSLEER. This CDR3 is built from 15 residues. The CDR3 nucleotides read TGCGCCAGCAGCCAAGGGACCATGCGGAACTATGGCTACACCTTC. This codes for CASSQGTMRNYGYTF.

This clonotype has a handful of counts. The gene calls are TRBV6-6 and TRBJ2-3; no firm D call. Looked up from germline, CDR1 is MNHNY and CDR2 is SVGAGI (reference sequence). The CDR3 covers 12 residues. The V end was cut by 7 bases, the J end by 6 bases, with 11 bases between. The CDR3 sequence is CASNTSADTQYF. The CDR3 bases are TGTGCCAGCAACACATCGGCCGATACGCAGTATTTT.

This clonotype occurred once. This chain uses TRBV7-3 with TRBJ2-1; D call uncertain. The germline V gene encodes CDR1 SGHTA and CDR2 FQGTGA. Deletions cut 2 bases from V and 0 bases from J, with 8 bases between. The CDR3 sequence is 15 residues long. CDR3 sequence reads: CASSLAALSYNEQFF. The CDR3 coding sequence is TGTGCCAGCAGCTTAGCGGCCCTCTCCTACAATGAGCAGTTCTTC.